This T cell receptor beta chain was sequenced in a study of T cell responses to AZD1222 COVID-19 vaccine. About the research overall: Pooled samples include second doses given at about 4 or 12 weeks. Study findings and constraints: Spike as a whole was targeted by vaccine-associated CD4 TCRs, dominant at 160-218 and 743-854. Spike-specific TCR breadth and depth rose after two AZD1222 doses. Donor demographics were predominantly white British with a female majority; clonal diversity may be underestimated.

TCRdb keeps only in-frame clones here, not all; method: immunoSEQ multiplex PCR. The sample carries roughly 120,000 clones, about 90% recorded once. A note on this clone: No antigen is known for it.

The CDR3 sequence is 13 residues long. Trimming stripped 7 bases from V and 3 bases from J, with 12 bases between. Looked up from germline, CDR1 is LNHDA and CDR2 is SQIVND (reference sequence). The material sequenced was peripheral blood, taken on day 0 of AZD1222 vaccination. V gene TRBV19 combines with J gene TRBJ1-2, with a possible D match to TRBD1 (5 bases). This clonotype was obtained from an adult in good health. As DNA, the CDR3 is TGTGCCAGTAACCCGGGGGTTGACTATGGCTACACCTTC. Its translation is CASNPGVDYGYTF.